Listed below are T cell receptor beta chains from one sample, sequenced in a study of naive and memory T cell subsets. TCRdb independently ran MiXCR on the UMI-ligation and nested PCR reads; one entry per CDR3 protein. The table includes over 65,000 distinct CDR3 sequences, roughly 9.2% detected once. The sequencing sample was made of naive CD8+ T cells from blood. These receptors all come from a human donor in good health. Each CDR3 is given without its conserved first and last residue. D genes are given only for firm matches. Only some rows state a clone size, as once, few, many or a class for expanded clones.

len | abundance | d_gene | j_gene | v_gene | CDR3aa
12 | few | TRBD1 | TRBJ2-7 | TRBV15 | ATSAGTGAYEQY
9 | many | . | TRBJ2-7 | TRBV29-1 | SVAGTGEQY
12 | many | . | TRBJ1-1 | TRBV6-2/TRBV6-3 | ASSLYQVAAEAF
12 | many | . | TRBJ1-2 | TRBV6-5 | ASSYSGFTYGYT
16 | . | TRBD2 | TRBJ2-1 | TRBV3-1 | ASSYRLERESNYNEQF
10 | few | . | TRBJ2-7 | TRBV6-2/TRBV6-3 | ASSPQGGEQY
9 | many | TRBD2 | TRBJ2-1 | TRBV7-2 | ASSPGLGRF
13 | many | . | TRBJ2-3 | TRBV14 | ASSQAGMVTDTQY
12 | few | . | TRBJ2-3 | TRBV4-3 | ASSQEYVAVAQY
16 | few | . | TRBJ2-3 | TRBV21-1 | ASSKVGILAGASGTQY
13 | many | TRBD1 | TRBJ2-1 | TRBV29-1 | SVEDPDRGRNEQF
12 | . | . | TRBJ2-3 | TRBV12-3/TRBV12-4 | ASIDNPGADTQY
9 | . | TRBD2 | TRBJ2-1 | TRBV12-3/TRBV12-4 | ASRGGDEQF
14 | . | . | TRBJ2-2 | TRBV18 | ASSPLRDELVGELF